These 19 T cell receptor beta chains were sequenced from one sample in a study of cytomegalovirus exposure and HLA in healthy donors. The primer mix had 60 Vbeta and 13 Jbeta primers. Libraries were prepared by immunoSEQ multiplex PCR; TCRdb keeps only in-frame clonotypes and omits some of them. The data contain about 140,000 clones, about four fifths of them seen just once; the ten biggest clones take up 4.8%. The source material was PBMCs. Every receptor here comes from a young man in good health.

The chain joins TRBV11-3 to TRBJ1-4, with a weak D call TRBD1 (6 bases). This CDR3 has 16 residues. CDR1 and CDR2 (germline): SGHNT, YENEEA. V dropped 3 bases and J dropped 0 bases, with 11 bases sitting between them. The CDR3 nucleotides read TGTGCCAGCAGCTTTCTGGCAGGGGCAACTAATGAAAAACTGTTTTTT. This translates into CASSFLAGATNEKLFF.

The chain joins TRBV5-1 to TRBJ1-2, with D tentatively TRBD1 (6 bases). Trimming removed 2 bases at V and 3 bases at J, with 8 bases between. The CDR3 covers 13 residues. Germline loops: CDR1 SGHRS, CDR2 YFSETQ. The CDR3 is CASSFRGDYGYTF. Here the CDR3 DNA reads TGCGCCAGCAGCTTCAGGGGTGACTATGGCTACACCTTC.

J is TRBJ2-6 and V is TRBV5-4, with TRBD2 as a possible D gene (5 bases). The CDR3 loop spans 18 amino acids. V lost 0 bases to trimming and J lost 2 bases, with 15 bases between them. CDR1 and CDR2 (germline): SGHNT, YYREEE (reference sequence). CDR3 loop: CASSLAWGREPGANVLTF. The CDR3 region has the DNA TGTGCCAGCAGCTTGGCCTGGGGTAGGGAGCCTGGGGCCAACGTCCTGACTTTC.

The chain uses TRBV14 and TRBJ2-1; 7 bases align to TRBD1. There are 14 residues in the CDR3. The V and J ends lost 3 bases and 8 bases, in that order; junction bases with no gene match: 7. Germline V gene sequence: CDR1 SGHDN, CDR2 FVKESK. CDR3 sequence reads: CASSHTQGFDEQFF. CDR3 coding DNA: TGTGCCAGCAGCCACACACAGGGGTTCGATGAGCAGTTCTTC.

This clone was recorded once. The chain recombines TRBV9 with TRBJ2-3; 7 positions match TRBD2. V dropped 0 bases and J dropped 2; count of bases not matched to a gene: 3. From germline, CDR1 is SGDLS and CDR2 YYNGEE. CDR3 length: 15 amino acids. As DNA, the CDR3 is TGTGCCAGCAGCGTAGCTAGCGGTTTCACAGATACGCAGTATTTT. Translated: CASSVASGFTDTQYF.

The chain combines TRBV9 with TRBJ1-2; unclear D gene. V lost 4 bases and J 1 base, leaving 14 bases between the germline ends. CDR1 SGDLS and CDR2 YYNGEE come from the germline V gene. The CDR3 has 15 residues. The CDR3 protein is CASSISSTDNYGYTF. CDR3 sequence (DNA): TGTGCCAGCAGCATATCCAGTACAGATAACTATGGCTACACCTTC. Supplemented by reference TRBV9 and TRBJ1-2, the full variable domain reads DSGVTQTPKHLITATGQRVTLRCSPRSGDLSVYWYQQSLDQGLQFLIQYYNGEERAKGNILERFSAQQFPDLHSELNLSSLELGDSALYFCASSISSTDNYGYTFGSGTRLTVV.

CDR3 sequence (DNA): TGTGCCAGCAGTGAAGGGGCCCTACAAGAGACCCAGTACTTC. It encodes CASSEGALQETQYF. This rearrangement joins TRBV25-1 to TRBJ2-5, with D possibly being TRBD1 (5 bases). V dropped 2 bases and J dropped 2 bases, with 9 bases sitting between them. This CDR3 is built from 14 residues. The germline V gene encodes CDR1 MGHDK and CDR2 SYGVNS.

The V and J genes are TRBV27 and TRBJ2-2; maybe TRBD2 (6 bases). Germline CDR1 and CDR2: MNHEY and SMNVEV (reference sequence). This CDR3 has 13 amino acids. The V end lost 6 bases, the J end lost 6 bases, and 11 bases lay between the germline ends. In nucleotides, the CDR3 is TGTGCCAGCAGCTGGGGGGAAGCCGGGGAGCTGTTTTTT. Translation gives CASSWGEAGELFF.

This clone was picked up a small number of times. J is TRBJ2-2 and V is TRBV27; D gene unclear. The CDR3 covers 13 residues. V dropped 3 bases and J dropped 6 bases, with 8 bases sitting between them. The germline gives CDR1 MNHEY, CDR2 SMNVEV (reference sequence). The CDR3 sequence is CASSLFEAGELFF. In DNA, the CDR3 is TGTGCCAGCAGTTTGTTCGAGGCCGGGGAGCTGTTTTTT.

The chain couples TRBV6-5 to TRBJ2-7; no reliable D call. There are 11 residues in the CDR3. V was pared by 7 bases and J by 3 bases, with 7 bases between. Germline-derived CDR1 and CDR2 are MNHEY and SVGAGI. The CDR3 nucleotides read TGTGCCAGCACCAGAGGCTACGAGCAGTACTTC. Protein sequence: CASTRGYEQYF.

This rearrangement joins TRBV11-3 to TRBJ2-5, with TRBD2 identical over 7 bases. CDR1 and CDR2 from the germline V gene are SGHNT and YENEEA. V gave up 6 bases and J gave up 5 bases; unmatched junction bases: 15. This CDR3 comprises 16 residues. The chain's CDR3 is CASSPPYGGSGETQYF. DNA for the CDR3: TGTGCCAGCAGTCCGCCCTACGGCGGGAGCGGGGAGACCCAGTACTTC.

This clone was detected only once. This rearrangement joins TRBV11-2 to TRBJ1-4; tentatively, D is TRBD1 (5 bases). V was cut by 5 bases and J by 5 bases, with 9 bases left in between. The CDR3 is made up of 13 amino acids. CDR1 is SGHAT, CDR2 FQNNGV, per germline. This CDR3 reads CASSPRGNEKLFF. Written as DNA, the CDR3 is TGTGCCAGCAGCCCTCGGGGGAATGAAAAACTGTTTTTT.

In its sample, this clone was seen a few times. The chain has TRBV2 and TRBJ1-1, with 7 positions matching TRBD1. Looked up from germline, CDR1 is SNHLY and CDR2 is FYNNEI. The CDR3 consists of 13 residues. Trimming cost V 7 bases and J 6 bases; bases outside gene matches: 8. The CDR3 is CASKQGPLPEAFF. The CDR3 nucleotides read TGTGCCAGCAAACAGGGGCCCCTCCCTGAAGCTTTCTTT. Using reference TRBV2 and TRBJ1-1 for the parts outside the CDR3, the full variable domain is EPEVTQTPSHQVTQMGQEVILRCVPISNHLYFYWYRQILGQKVEFLVSFYNNEISEKSEIFDDQFSVERPDGSNFTLKIRSTKLEDSAMYFCASKQGPLPEAFFGQGTRLTVV.

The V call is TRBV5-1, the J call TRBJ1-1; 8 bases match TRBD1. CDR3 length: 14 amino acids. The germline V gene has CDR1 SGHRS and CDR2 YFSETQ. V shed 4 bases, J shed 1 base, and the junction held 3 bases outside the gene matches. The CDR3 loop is CASSGQGGNTEAFF. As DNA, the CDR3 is TGCGCCAGCAGCGGACAGGGCGGGAACACTGAAGCTTTCTTT.

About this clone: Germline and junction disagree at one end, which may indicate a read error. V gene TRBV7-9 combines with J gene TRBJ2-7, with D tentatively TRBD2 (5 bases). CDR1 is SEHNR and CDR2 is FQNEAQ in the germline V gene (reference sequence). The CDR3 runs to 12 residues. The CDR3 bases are TGTTCCAGCAGCGGCCTCTCCTACGAGCAGTACTTC. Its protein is CSSSGLSYEQYF.

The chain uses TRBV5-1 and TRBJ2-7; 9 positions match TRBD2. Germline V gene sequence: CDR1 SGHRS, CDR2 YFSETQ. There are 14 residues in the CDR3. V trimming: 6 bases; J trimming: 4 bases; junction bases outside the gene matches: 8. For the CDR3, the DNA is TGCGCCAGCATGCGAGCGGGAGGTCGTTACGAGCAGTACTTC. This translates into CASMRAGGRYEQYF.

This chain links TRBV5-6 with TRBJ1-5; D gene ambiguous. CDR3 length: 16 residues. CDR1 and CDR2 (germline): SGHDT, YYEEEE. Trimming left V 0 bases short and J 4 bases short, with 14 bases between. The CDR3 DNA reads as TGTGCCAGCAGCTTGGCCGGTGGGCGTAGGAATCAGCCCCAGCATTTT. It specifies CASSLAGGRRNQPQHF. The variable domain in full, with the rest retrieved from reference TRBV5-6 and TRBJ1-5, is DAGVTQSPTHLIKTRGQQVTLRCSPKSGHDTVSWYQQALGQGPQFIFQYYEEEERQRGNFPDRFSGHQFPNYSSELNVNALLLGDSALYLCASSLAGGRRNQPQHFGDGTRLSIL.

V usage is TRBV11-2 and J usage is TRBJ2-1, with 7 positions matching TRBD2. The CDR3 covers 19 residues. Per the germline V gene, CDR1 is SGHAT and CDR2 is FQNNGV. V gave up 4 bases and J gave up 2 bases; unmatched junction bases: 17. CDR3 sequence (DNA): TGTGCCAGCAGCTCAGAGGGTAGTGGGAGGGCCAAGCCCTACAATGAGCAGTTCTTC. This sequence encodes CASSSEGSGRAKPYNEQFF. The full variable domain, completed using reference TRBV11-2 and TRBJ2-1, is EAGVAQSPRYKIIEKRQSVAFWCNPISGHATLYWYQQILGQGPKLLIQFQNNGVVDDSQLPKDRFSAERLKGVDSTLKIQPAKLEDSAVYLCASSSEGSGRAKPYNEQFFGPGTRLTVL.

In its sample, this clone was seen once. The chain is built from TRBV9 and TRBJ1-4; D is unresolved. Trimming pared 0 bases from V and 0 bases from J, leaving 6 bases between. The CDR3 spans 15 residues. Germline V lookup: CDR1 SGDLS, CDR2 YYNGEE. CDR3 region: CASSVGQSTNEKLFF. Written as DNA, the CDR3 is TGTGCCAGCAGCGTAGGACAATCAACTAATGAAAAACTGTTTTTT.